One T cell receptor beta chain is described in this entry. The antigen remains unidentified. Germline V lookup: CDR1 MDHEN, CDR2 SYDVKM. The ends were cut back, 7 bases at V and 1 base at J, with 17 bases in the middle. This CDR3 contains 16 residues. This specimen comes from a study of T cells in Graves' hyperthyroidism and ophthalmopathy. Study-level results: Blood also contained most expanded thyroid clonotypes above 0.001.

Amplification targeted TCR beta CDR3 regions from RNA transcripts. Researchers ran a first-round RT-PCR on the TCR CDR3 using the HTBI primer set. TCRdb reprocessed the multiplex PCR reads with MiXCR, giving one entry per CDR3 protein. In the table there are approximately 630,000 distinct CDR3 sequences, roughly 15% of which are singletons. The chain joins TRBV28 to TRBJ2-1; possibly TRBD1 or TRBD2 for D (6 bases each). The sequence was collected from a woman aged 25 to 39 with Graves' hyperthyroidism. Sample: blood. The CDR3 loop reads CASTPPGGASYNEQFF. Written as DNA, the CDR3 is TGTGCCAGCACTCCCCCCGGGGGCGCGTCCTACAATGAGCAGTTCTTC.